Following are 32 T cell receptor beta chains from one sample sequenced in a study of blood T cell repertoires in COVID-19. Data came from immunoSEQ multiplex PCR; TCRdb stores just in-frame clones and leaves some out. The table shows approximately 56,000 clones, with roughly 89% occurring only once. Material for sequencing was peripheral blood. The receptors stem from a man older than 75 with active or convalescent COVID-19.

CDR3 in amino acids: CSVAGSRSGNTIYF. For the CDR3, the DNA is TGCAGCGTAGCAGGGTCGCGGTCTGGAAACACCATATATTTT. The chain carries TRBV29-1 and TRBJ1-3, with D possibly matching TRBD1 (5 bases). This CDR3 contains 14 residues. The germline V gene encodes CDR1 SQVTM and CDR2 ANQGSEA. Trimming stripped 6 bases from V and 1 base from J, with 13 bases between.

The chain joins TRBV23-1 to TRBJ1-1, with a possible D match to TRBD1 (6 bases). TRBV23-1 has ORF status, its function being uncertain. The V and J ends lost 2 bases and 7 bases respectively, with 20 bases between them. The CDR3 extends over 16 amino acids. CDR3: CASSQGQGPRNGEAFF. In DNA form, the CDR3 reads TGCGCCAGCAGTCAAGGGCAGGGGCCAAGGAATGGTGAAGCTTTCTTT.

In its sample, this clone was seen once. This sequence joins TRBV30 and TRBJ2-5, with D perhaps TRBD2 (6 bases). V lost 3 bases and J 4 bases, leaving 18 bases between the germline ends. CDR3 size: 15 residues. Germline V CDR1 and CDR2: GTSNPN, SVGIG (reference sequence). The CDR3 spells CAWSHGGQGGETQYF. Here the CDR3 DNA reads TGTGCCTGGAGCCACGGCGGGCAGGGAGGAGAGACCCAGTACTTC.

The chain uses TRBV24-1 and TRBJ2-3; tentatively, D is TRBD1 (6 bases). Germline V gene sequence: CDR1 KGHDR, CDR2 SFDVKD. V was clipped by 3 bases and J by 3 bases, with 9 bases between them. This CDR3 region has 14 residues. This chain's CDR3 is CATSDPGHTDTQYF. CDR3 sequence (DNA): TGTGCCACCAGTGATCCGGGACATACAGATACGCAGTATTTT.

The chain has TRBV19 and TRBJ1-2; 11 bases fit TRBD1. This CDR3 is 15 amino acids long. Trimming removed 8 bases from V and 5 bases from J; junction bases left unmatched: 10. Germline V CDR1 and CDR2: LNHDA, SQIVND (reference sequence). Written as DNA, the CDR3 is TGTGCCAGTTCCGGTGGACAGGGGGCAGGTTATGGCTACACCTTC. Its translation is CASSGGQGAGYGYTF.

The chain employs TRBV19 and TRBJ2-7; a weak D match, TRBD1 (6 bases). Germline CDR1 and CDR2: LNHDA and SQIVND (reference sequence). Trimming stripped 4 bases from V and 3 bases from J, with 10 bases between. This CDR3 region has 13 residues. The CDR3 sequence is CASSNGQIYEQYF. The CDR3 DNA reads as TGTGCCAGTAGTAATGGACAGATCTACGAGCAGTACTTC.

The chain uses TRBV7-2 and TRBJ1-6, with D hard to call. V was trimmed by 1 base and J by 8 bases, leaving 12 bases between them. The CDR3 loop spans 15 amino acids. Germline assignment: CDR1 SGHTA and CDR2 FQGNSA. Written as DNA, the CDR3 is TGTGCCAGCAGCTTAGAGAACCGGGTGGATTCACCCCTCCACTTT. Protein sequence: CASSLENRVDSPLHF. The whole variable domain, remainder taken from reference TRBV7-2 and TRBJ1-6, is GAGVSQSPSNKVTEKGKDVELRCDPISGHTALYWYRQSLGQGLEFLIYFQGNSAPDKSGLPSDRFSAERTGGSVSTLTIQRTQQEDSAVYLCASSLENRVDSPLHFGNGTRLTVT.

This clone was seen more than once but under ten times. The chain is built from TRBV7-9 and TRBJ2-7, with 12 bases matching TRBD2. Germline CDR1 reads SEHNR; CDR2 reads FQNEAQ (reference sequence). The V segment lost 5 bases and the J segment 2 bases; nucleotides outside the gene matches: 4. This CDR3 comprises 15 residues. DNA for the CDR3: TGTGCCAGCAGCCCACTAGCGGGAGGCGCCTACGAGCAGTACTTC. This encodes CASSPLAGGAYEQYF.

V and J are TRBV5-1 and TRBJ2-7; the D gene is possibly TRBD1 (6 bases). The CDR3 is 15 residues long. V was clipped by 0 bases and J by 4 bases, with 14 bases between them. CDR1 and CDR2 (germline): SGHRS, YFSETQ. CDR3 sequence reads: CASSLAGQGLYEQYF. CDR3 nucleotides: TGCGCCAGCAGCTTGGCCGGGCAGGGGTTGTACGAGCAGTACTTC.

This rearrangement joins TRBV7-2 to TRBJ1-2; 9 nucleotides agree with TRBD1. V dropped 5 bases and J dropped 4; count of bases not matched to a gene: 8. Germline V CDR1 and CDR2: SGHTA, FQGNSA. This CDR3 has 15 amino acids. The CDR3 loop is CASSQSGTGFYGYTF. The CDR3 DNA reads as TGTGCCAGCAGCCAATCCGGGACAGGGTTCTATGGCTACACCTTC. The complete variable domain, with remaining parts taken from reference TRBV7-2 and TRBJ1-2, reads GAGVSQSPSNKVTEKGKDVELRCDPISGHTALYWYRQSLGQGLEFLIYFQGNSAPDKSGLPSDRFSAERTGGSVSTLTIQRTQQEDSAVYLCASSQSGTGFYGYTFGSGTRLTVV.

V usage is TRBV19 and J usage is TRBJ2-3, with 9 bases fitting TRBD1. Germline assignment: CDR1 LNHDA and CDR2 SQIVND (reference sequence). V was clipped by 4 bases and J by 0 bases; unmatched bases: 8. CDR3 length: 17 residues. This CDR3 is CASSKQGASLSTDTQYF. CDR3 bases: TGTGCCAGTAGTAAACAGGGGGCCAGCCTCAGCACAGATACGCAGTATTTT.

J is TRBJ1-5 and V is TRBV30; possible D gene TRBD1, 5 bases. This CDR3 spans 13 amino acids. Trimming removed 8 bases from V and 2 bases from J, with 13 bases in between. The germline V gene has CDR1 GTSNPN and CDR2 SVGIG (reference sequence). DNA for the CDR3: TGTGCCACCTCCCCCAGGGGCAATCAGCCCCAGCATTTT. Translation: CATSPRGNQPQHF.

The V and J genes are TRBV3-1 (or the pseudogene TRBV3-2) and TRBJ1-2; 11 nucleotides align to TRBD1. Germline trimming cut 4 bases from V and 13 bases from J; bases unmatched to any gene: 11. The CDR3 runs 14 residues. CDR1 and CDR2 (germline): LGHDT, YNNKEL (reference sequence). CDR3 DNA: TGTGCCAGCAGCCCTCCGGAGGACAGGGGGCTCAGCACCTTC. It encodes CASSPPEDRGLSTF.

This clone was observed a single time. The chain uses TRBV21-1 and TRBJ2-1; the table's D call, TRBD1, was not checked against the DNA. TRBV21-1 is flagged as a pseudogene. The CDR3 sequence is 16 residues long. CDR3 coding DNA: TGTGCCAGCAGCCCCGGGACAGGGAGCTCCTACAATGAGCAGTTCTTC. Protein product: CASSPGTGSSYNEQFF.

The chain uses TRBV19 and TRBJ2-5, with 12 bases identical to TRBD1. Germline trimming cut 5 bases from V and 5 bases from J; bases unmatched to any gene: 9. Per the germline V gene, CDR1 is LNHDA and CDR2 is SQIVND (reference sequence). The CDR3 is 16 amino acids. Here the CDR3 reads CASSPGGTGGRETQYF. CDR3 in DNA: TGTGCCAGTAGTCCCGGCGGGACAGGGGGCCGTGAGACCCAGTACTTC.

The V gene is TRBV30, the J gene TRBJ1-6; D is perhaps TRBD1 (5 bases). The V end lost 5 bases, the J end lost 8 bases, and 13 bases lay between the germline ends. CDR1 is GTSNPN and CDR2 is SVGIG in the germline V gene (reference sequence). The CDR3 spans 13 residues. The CDR3 protein is CAWHSGADSPLHF. The CDR3 region has the DNA TGTGCCTGGCATAGTGGGGCCGATTCACCCCTCCACTTT.

The chain couples TRBV12-5 to TRBJ2-1; 9 nucleotides line up with TRBD1. Trimming removed 6 bases from V and 5 bases from J; junction bases left unmatched: 20. Germline CDR1 is LGHNT and CDR2 is FRNRAP. CDR3 length equals 19 residues. The CDR3 loop is CASGRHLSKPGQGDNEQFF. The CDR3 DNA reads TGTGCTAGTGGACGACACCTCTCTAAGCCGGGACAGGGAGACAATGAGCAGTTCTTC.

This clone showed up just once. The chain is built from TRBV19 and TRBJ2-5; weak D call: TRBD2 (8 bases). V lost 5 bases to trimming and J lost 5 bases, with 18 bases between them. The CDR3 totals 15 residues. Germline values: CDR1 LNHDA, CDR2 SQIVND (reference sequence). CDR3 region: CASSPGGGGRETQYF. The DNA of the CDR3 is TGTGCCAGTAGTCCGGGAGGGGGCGGCAGGGAGACCCAGTACTTC. Using reference TRBV19 and TRBJ2-5 for the parts outside the CDR3, the full variable domain is DGGITQSPKYLFRKEGQNVTLSCEQNLNHDAMYWYRQDPGQGLRLIYYSQIVNDFQKGDIAEGYSVSREKKESFPLTVTSAQKNPTAFYLCASSPGGGGRETQYFGPGTRLLVL.

V is TRBV29-1 and J is TRBJ2-7, with 7 bases identical to TRBD1. Germline CDR1 is SQVTM and CDR2 is ANQGSEA. The V gene end was trimmed by 4 bases and the J gene end by 2 bases; junction bases not matched to a gene: 8. The CDR3 extends over 14 amino acids. The CDR3 loop reads CSVARTTGAYEQYF. CDR3 nucleotide sequence: TGCAGCGTTGCCCGTACCACAGGGGCCTACGAGCAGTACTTC.

The chain employs TRBV7-2 and TRBJ2-1; 11 bases map to TRBD2. Germline CDR1 reads SGHTA; CDR2 reads FQGNSA. J was trimmed by 9 bases and V by 6 bases; bases with no gene match: 13. This CDR3 region has 16 residues. The CDR3 DNA sequence: TGTGCCAGCAGGTCACGTACTAGCGGGAGATGGGGTGAGCAGTTCTTC. Translating gives CASRSRTSGRWGEQFF.

This rearrangement joins TRBV30 to TRBJ2-1, with TRBD2 matching over 7 bases. The CDR3 length is 14 residues. V dropped 5 bases and J dropped 0; count of bases not matched to a gene: 4. Germline loops: CDR1 GTSNPN, CDR2 SVGIG (reference sequence). CDR3 sequence (DNA): TGTGCCTGGGGCCTAGCGGTCTCCTACAATGAGCAGTTCTTC. This translates into CAWGLAVSYNEQFF.

CDR3 bases: TGTGCCAGCAGCTTTAAACTAGCTGCCTTTGGTGGGGAGCTGTTTTTT. This codes for CASSFKLAAFGGELFF. J is TRBJ2-2 and V is TRBV5-8; a possible D gene is TRBD2 (6 bases). The length of the CDR3 is 16 residues. Per the germline V gene, CDR1 is SGHTS and CDR2 is YDEGEE. Trimming took 2 bases from V and 8 from J, leaving 19 bases between them.

V is TRBV7-3 and J is TRBJ1-1, with a tentative D call TRBD1 (6 bases). The CDR3 spans 16 residues. Trimming removed 5 bases from V and 7 bases from J, with 23 bases in between. CDR1 and CDR2 from the germline V gene are SGHTA and FQGTGA. The DNA of the CDR3 is TGTGCCAGCAGCCTAAATCATGGGACACTACCTAGTGAAGCTTTCTTT. This gives the protein CASSLNHGTLPSEAFF.

This clone is a singleton in its sample. The chain recombines TRBV5-1 with TRBJ1-2, with 7 bases aligning to TRBD1. The germline V gene encodes CDR1 SGHRS and CDR2 YFSETQ. J lost 6 bases, V lost 0 bases, and 5 bases had no gene match. CDR3 length: 14 amino acids. CDR3 loop: CASSLGLTGDGYTF. Written as DNA, the CDR3 is TGCGCCAGCAGCTTGGGCCTTACAGGGGATGGCTACACCTTC.

The chain couples TRBV5-4 to TRBJ2-7; TRBD1 aligns across 8 bases. The CDR3 extends over 13 amino acids. V lost 4 bases and J lost 5; bases outside the gene matches: 5. Germline-derived CDR1 and CDR2 are SGHNT and YYREEE (reference sequence). CDR3 DNA: TGTGCCAGCAGCCTGGACAGGGTCCACGAGCAGTACTTC. Translating gives CASSLDRVHEQYF.

The chain is built from TRBV6-2 or TRBV6-3 and TRBJ1-2; D gene ambiguous. Germline V CDR1 and CDR2: MNHEY, SVGEGT. With 2 bases removed from V and 1 base from J, the gap between germline ends came to 14 bases. This CDR3 spans 16 amino acids. The CDR3 region has the DNA TGTGCCAGCAGTTACGAGGCAGTTAGGATTAACTATGGCTACACCTTC. Residues: CASSYEAVRINYGYTF.

V usage is TRBV14 and J usage is TRBJ2-7; D is undetermined. The CDR3 totals 16 residues. Trimming stripped 4 bases from V and 4 bases from J, with 20 bases between. Germline values: CDR1 SGHDN, CDR2 FVKESK. CDR3 nucleotides: TGTGCCAGCAGCCTCCCCTTTTGGCAGACTTTATACGAGCAGTACTTC. The encoded protein is CASSLPFWQTLYEQYF.

The chain links TRBV28 to TRBJ1-4; 7 bases line up with TRBD1. Germline CDR1 is MDHEN and CDR2 is SYDVKM. This CDR3 spans 14 amino acids. Trimming at V came to 6 bases and at J to 6 bases, leaving 7 bases not matched to a gene. CDR3 protein: CASSYRQGDEKLFF. The CDR3 DNA follows: TGTGCCAGCAGCTACAGACAGGGTGATGAAAAACTGTTTTTT. The variable domain in full, completed from reference TRBV28 and TRBJ1-4, reads DVKVTQSSRYLVKRTGEKVFLECVQDMDHENMFWYRQDPGLGLRLIYFSYDVKMKEKGDIPEGYSVSREKKERFSLILESASTNQTSMYLCASSYRQGDEKLFFGSGTQLSVL.

V is TRBV19 and J is TRBJ2-1; TRBD1 might be the D (5 bases). Trimming cost V 0 bases and J 6 bases, with 18 bases left between them. Germline-derived CDR1 and CDR2 are LNHDA and SQIVND (reference sequence). CDR3 length: 17 amino acids. The CDR3 is CASSIDGAGSRRNEQFF. As DNA, the CDR3 is TGTGCCAGTAGTATAGATGGGGCAGGTAGCCGTCGCAATGAGCAGTTCTTC.

The chain is built from TRBV3-1 (or the pseudogene TRBV3-2) and TRBJ2-7; D is uncertain. The V end lost 3 bases, the J end lost 0 bases, and 6 bases lay between the germline ends. The CDR3 sequence is 13 residues long. Looked up from germline, CDR1 is LGHDT and CDR2 is YNNKEL (reference sequence). The CDR3 DNA is TGTGCCAGCAGCCACGAAGCCTCCTACGAGCAGTACTTC. This gives the protein CASSHEASYEQYF.

V gene TRBV5-1 combines with J gene TRBJ1-1; the D gene is possibly TRBD1 (6 bases). Trimming removed 2 bases at V and 4 bases at J, with 12 bases between. The CDR3 is 14 residues long. CDR1 is SGHRS, CDR2 YFSETQ, per germline. CDR3 coding DNA: TGCGCCAGCAGCTTCAGGGGATTAGGCACTGAAGCTTTCTTT. It specifies CASSFRGLGTEAFF.

This chain uses TRBV2 with TRBJ2-7, with 10 nucleotides matching TRBD2. V lost 2 bases, J lost 0 bases, and 7 bases stayed unmatched. The CDR3 has 17 amino acids. Germline CDR1 and CDR2: SNHLY and FYNNEI. The CDR3 sequence is CASSEISGRIISYEQYF. The CDR3 region has the DNA TGTGCCAGCAGTGAAATTAGCGGGAGGATAATCTCCTACGAGCAGTACTTC.